One and the same sample provided the 12 T cell receptor beta chains below, sequenced in a study of shared clonotypes between healthy human individuals. Produced via immunoSEQ multiplex PCR; TCRdb's table is partial and in-frame only. Of a few million clones listed, around nine tenths are singletons. The sequenced sample consisted of naive CD4+ T cells sorted from blood. Sample subset: CD45RA+ positively selected. All receptors come from a man between 18 and 35 years old in good health.

With respect to this clone: Other DNA sequences within the sample encode an identical CDR3. DNA for the CDR3: TGTGCCAGCAGCTTAGTGGGGGGTGGTGAGCAGTTCTTC. This sequence encodes CASSLVGGGEQFF. The gene calls are TRBV7-2 and TRBJ2-1; weak D call: TRBD2 (6 bases). CDR1 and CDR2 (germline): SGHTA, FQGNSA. The CDR3 has 13 amino acids. V was shortened by 1 base and J by 9 bases, with 10 bases between the two germline ends.

This chain connects TRBV7-9 to TRBJ2-6, with unresolved D. The CDR3 covers 16 residues. V lost 10 bases and J lost 2, with 18 bases in between. Germline V CDR1 and CDR2: SEHNR, FQNEAQ (reference sequence). CDR3 bases: TGTGCCACGGGTCCCGTAACTCTGACTGGGGCCAACGTCCTGACTTTC. This encodes CATGPVTLTGANVLTF.

The chain combines TRBV21-1 with TRBJ2-5. TRBV21-1 is recorded as a pseudogene. There are 14 residues in the CDR3. CDR3 coding DNA: TGTGCCAGCAGCAAAGGGGGGGCAGAGGAGACCCAGTACTTC. The encoded protein is CASSKGGAEETQYF.

The V and J genes are TRBV11-2 and TRBJ1-2; the D is unclear. Germline V gene lookup returns CDR1 SGHAT and CDR2 FQNNGV. Trimming cost V 0 bases and J 8 bases, with 13 bases left between them. This CDR3 has 14 residues. The CDR3 DNA sequence: TGTGCCAGCAGCTTAGATCGGACTTACGGCGGCTACACCTTC. Translating it yields CASSLDRTYGGYTF.

V is TRBV18 and J is TRBJ1-1; no definite D call. This CDR3 is built from 13 residues. The germline V and J ends were trimmed by 5 bases and 4 bases, with 11 bases remaining between them. Germline CDR1 and CDR2: KGHSH and LQKENI. The CDR3 sequence is CASSARDLTEAFF. CDR3 nucleotides: TGTGCCAGCTCAGCTCGCGACCTCACTGAAGCTTTCTTT.

This rearrangement joins TRBV9 to TRBJ2-3; 11 nucleotides agree with TRBD1. The CDR3 sequence is 16 residues long. Germline V gene lookup returns CDR1 SGDLS and CDR2 YYNGEE. The junction had 5 bases not matched to a gene; V was cut back by 3 bases and J by 2 bases. CDR3 sequence reads: CASSGWDRGNTDTQYF. CDR3 DNA sequence: TGTGCCAGCAGCGGCTGGGACAGGGGGAACACAGATACGCAGTATTTT.

The V and J genes are TRBV6-5 and TRBJ2-7, with 9 bases identical to TRBD1. The V gene end was trimmed by 4 bases and the J gene end by 4 bases; junction bases not matched to a gene: 11. CDR3 length equals 16 residues. Germline CDR1 and CDR2: MNHEY and SVGAGI. CDR3 residues: CASSSTGTGFLYEQYF. The CDR3 region has the DNA TGTGCCAGCAGTTCCACCGGGACAGGGTTTTTGTACGAGCAGTACTTC.

This clone was counted a single time. This chain uses TRBV5-1 with TRBJ2-1; 9 bases match TRBD1. The V segment lost 3 bases and the J segment 5 bases; nucleotides outside the gene matches: 9. The CDR3 runs 16 residues. CDR1 SGHRS and CDR2 YFSETQ come from the germline V gene. The CDR3 coding sequence is TGCGCCAGCAGCTATTACAGGGGGCTCGAGGACAATGAGCAGTTCTTC. Amino acid sequence: CASSYYRGLEDNEQFF.

This clone is a singleton in its sample. V gene TRBV28 combines with J gene TRBJ2-3; unclear D gene. This CDR3 is built from 13 residues. Trimming took off 2 bases at V and 3 bases at J, with 6 bases between the two ends. Germline assignment: CDR1 MDHEN and CDR2 SYDVKM. The CDR3 spells CASSLEQTDTQYF. CDR3 in DNA: TGTGCCAGCAGTTTAGAACAAACAGATACGCAGTATTTT.

The J gene is TRBJ2-3, the V gene TRBV5-1, with TRBD1 matching over 7 bases. Germline V gene data show CDR1 as SGHRS and CDR2 as YFSETQ. There are 16 residues in the CDR3. J was trimmed by 1 base and V by 2 bases; bases with no gene match: 7. Here the CDR3 reads CASSLETGLRTDTQYF. The CDR3 nucleotides are TGCGCCAGCAGCTTAGAGACAGGGCTACGCACAGATACGCAGTATTTT.

V usage is TRBV5-5 and J usage is TRBJ2-7, with 10 bases matching TRBD1. The germline gives CDR1 SGHKS, CDR2 YYEKEE (reference sequence). With 4 bases clipped from V and 6 bases from J, the junction kept 4 bases outside the gene matches. The CDR3 is made up of 13 amino acids. The CDR3 is CASSPTGGGEQYF. The CDR3 DNA follows: TGTGCCAGCAGCCCGACAGGGGGCGGCGAGCAGTACTTC.

The rearrangement uses TRBV6-5 and TRBJ2-1, with D maybe TRBD1 (5 bases). Germline lookup yields CDR1 MNHEY and CDR2 SVGAGI. The CDR3 extends over 13 amino acids. Trimming left V 7 bases short and J 3 bases short, with 10 bases between. CDR3 nucleotides: TGTGCCAGCAAAAGGGGTAGCTACAATGAGCAGTTCTTC. Its translation: CASKRGSYNEQFF.